These T cell receptor beta chains were read from a single sample in a study of T cell responses to AZD1222 COVID-19 vaccine. Assay: immunoSEQ multiplex PCR; the TCRdb copy retains only in-frame clones and omits some. The data show about 180,000 clones, almost 90% seen once. This specimen was peripheral blood, taken on day 0 of AZD1222 vaccination. These receptors all stem from an adult in good health. Both conserved end residues are part of each CDR3. The D gene is left open where the match is weak. Not every row has a clone size; where given, it reads once, few, many or a size class.

CDR3 | DNA | J | length | size | D | V
CASSPLPGESYEQYF | TGTGCCAGCAGCCCCCTCCCGGGGGAGTCCTACGAGCAGTACTTC | TRBJ2-7 | 15 | . | . | TRBV3-1/TRBV3-2
CASSTTRDTSTDTQYF | TGTGCCAGCTCAACCACCCGGGACACTTCCACAGATACGCAGTATTTT | TRBJ2-3 | 16 | . | . | TRBV18
CASSMSRRAAGETQYF | TGTGCCAGTAGTATGTCTAGGCGGGCCGCGGGAGAGACCCAGTACTTC | TRBJ2-5 | 16 | . | . | TRBV19
CASSLEIQGNYEQYF | TGTGCCAGCAGTCTGGAAATACAGGGAAACTACGAGCAGTACTTC | TRBJ2-7 | 15 | . | . | TRBV28
CASNRGAGANVLTF | TGTGCCAGCAATCGGGGGGCTGGGGCCAACGTCCTGACTTTC | TRBJ2-6 | 14 | . | TRBD2 | TRBV6-5
CASSEDPRGKGTEAFF | TGTGCCAGCAGCGAGGACCCCCGGGGGAAAGGCACTGAAGCTTTCTTT | TRBJ1-1 | 16 | . | . | TRBV13
CASSEGGQNTGELFF | TGTGCCTCAAGCGAGGGGGGTCAGAACACCGGGGAGCTGTTTTTT | TRBJ2-2 | 15 | . | . | TRBV28
CASNWAGDFEKLFF | TGTGCCAGTAACTGGGCGGGAGATTTCGAAAAACTGTTTTTT | TRBJ1-4 | 14 | . | . | TRBV2
CASSSGRGSNSPLHF | TGTGCCAGCAGCTCTGGCAGGGGGAGTAATTCACCCCTCCACTTT | TRBJ1-6 | 15 | . | TRBD1 | TRBV3-1/TRBV3-2
CASSFLYIRDSSNQPQHF | TGTGCCAGCAGTTTCCTTTACATCCGGGACAGTAGCAATCAGCCCCAGCATTTT | TRBJ1-5 | 18 | . | TRBD1 | TRBV28
CASSLGTEAFF | TGCGCCAGCAGCTTGGGAACTGAAGCTTTCTTT | TRBJ1-1 | 11 | . | . | TRBV5-1
CASSLAFGHFYTEAFF | TGTGCCAGCAGTTTAGCTTTCGGACATTTTTATACTGAAGCTTTCTTT | TRBJ1-1 | 16 | . | . | TRBV28
CASSPRGQRNTGELFF | TGTGCCAGCAGCCCGCGGGGCCAGCGGAACACCGGGGAGCTGTTTTTT | TRBJ2-2 | 16 | once | . | TRBV7-2
CASTPGQGASSYGYTF | TGTGCCAGCACCCCAGGACAGGGGGCTTCTAGCTATGGCTACACCTTC | TRBJ1-2 | 16 | once | TRBD1 | TRBV5-4
CASSQAAGYGNTIYF | TGTGCCAGCAGCCAAGCGGCGGGGTATGGAAACACCATATATTTT | TRBJ1-3 | 15 | once | . | TRBV7-9
CASSPVDDRRGKETQYF | TGTGCCAGCAGCCCAGTAGACGACCGACGGGGAAAAGAGACCCAGTACTTC | TRBJ2-5 | 17 | . | . | TRBV9
CASSSGQMNTEAFF | TGTGCCAGCAGTTCGGGACAAATGAACACTGAAGCTTTCTTT | TRBJ1-1 | 14 | . | . | TRBV27
CASSARTSGDPYNEQFF | TGTGCCAGCAGTGCTAGGACTAGCGGGGACCCCTACAATGAGCAGTTCTTC | TRBJ2-1 | 17 | few | TRBD2 | TRBV6-4
CSARGRSEQYF | TGCAGTGCTAGAGGTCGGTCCGAGCAGTACTTC | TRBJ2-7 | 11 | . | . | TRBV20-1
CASSPSGRAAEQYF | TGTGCCAGCAGCCCTAGCGGGAGGGCCGCCGAGCAGTACTTC | TRBJ2-7 | 14 | . | TRBD2 | TRBV3-1/TRBV3-2
CASSPRTGQGANIYGYTF | TGTGCCAGCAGCCCCCGAACGGGACAGGGGGCGAACATCTATGGCTACACCTTC | TRBJ1-2 | 18 | . | TRBD1 | TRBV7-8
CASSEGQGGTEAFF | TGTGCCAGCAGTGAGGGACAGGGAGGCACTGAAGCTTTCTTT | TRBJ1-1 | 14 | few | TRBD1 | TRBV6-4
CASSLVSGANEQFF | TGTGCCAGCAGCTTGGTGTCGGGGGCGAATGAGCAGTTCTTC | TRBJ2-1 | 14 | . | . | TRBV5-4
CASSQVGFFSYNEQFF | TGTGCCAGCAGCCAAGTTGGGTTTTTCTCCTACAATGAGCAGTTCTTC | TRBJ2-1 | 16 | . | . | TRBV3-1/TRBV3-2
CASSSTGGYEQYF | TGTGCCAGCAGTTCGACAGGAGGATACGAGCAGTACTTC | TRBJ2-7 | 13 | . | . | TRBV12-3/TRBV12-4
CSATGPYEQYF | TGCAGTGCCACTGGCCCCTACGAGCAGTACTTC | TRBJ2-7 | 11 | . | . | TRBV20-1
CAIRATGELFF | TGTGCCATCCGGGCCACCGGGGAGCTGTTTTTT | TRBJ2-2 | 11 | . | . | TRBV19
CASSQGRGAVEQYF | TGTGCCAGCAGCCAAGGTCGCGGGGCTGTGGAGCAGTACTTC | TRBJ2-7 | 14 | . | . | TRBV3-1/TRBV3-2
CASSLIEKGTGELFF | TGCGCCAGCAGCCTGATCGAAAAGGGCACCGGGGAGCTGTTTTTT | TRBJ2-2 | 15 | . | . | TRBV4-1
CASSRLQGKSAYEQYF | TGTGCCAGTAGTCGCTTACAGGGGAAATCCGCCTACGAGCAGTACTTC | TRBJ2-7 | 16 | . | TRBD1 | TRBV19
CASSQGTGALETQYF | TGCGCCAGCAGCCAAGGCACCGGGGCCTTGGAGACCCAGTACTTC | TRBJ2-5 | 15 | once | . | TRBV4-3
CSARQVNEKLFF | TGCAGCGCCAGACAGGTTAATGAAAAACTGTTTTTT | TRBJ1-4 | 12 | . | . | TRBV29-1
CASMKTQNQETQYF | TGTGCCAGCATGAAGACACAGAACCAAGAGACCCAGTACTTC | TRBJ2-5 | 14 | once | . | TRBV28
CASSYLAGGPRPGDTGELFF | TGTGCCAGCAGTTACTTAGCGGGGGGGCCTCGTCCTGGAGACACCGGGGAGCTGTTTTTT | TRBJ2-2 | 20 | . | TRBD2 | TRBV6-2/TRBV6-3
CASNPGPNQPQHF | TGTGCCAGCAACCCGGGGCCCAATCAGCCCCAGCATTTT | TRBJ1-5 | 13 | . | . | TRBV6-5
CSSPGTDLYNEQFF | TGCAGCTCCCCCGGGACAGATCTGTACAATGAGCAGTTCTTC | TRBJ2-1 | 14 | . | TRBD1 | TRBV29-1
CASTPRQGPYEQYF | TGTGCCAGCACCCCTCGACAGGGTCCCTACGAGCAGTACTTC | TRBJ2-7 | 14 | . | TRBD1 | TRBV2
CASSLAPSGTDTQYF | TGTGCCAGCAGTTTGGCCCCTAGCGGCACAGATACGCAGTATTTT | TRBJ2-3 | 15 | . | . | TRBV5-4
CASSRRQGAGNTIYF | TGCGCCAGCAGCCGGCGGCAGGGGGCTGGAAACACCATATATTTT | TRBJ1-3 | 15 | . | TRBD1 | TRBV5-1
CASSPRGGGYTF | TGTGCCAGCAGTCCCCGCGGGGGGGGCTACACCTTC | TRBJ1-2 | 12 | . | . | TRBV9
CASSLHRVEKLFF | TGTGCCAGCAGCCTACACAGGGTGGAAAAACTGTTTTTT | TRBJ1-4 | 13 | . | . | TRBV5-6
CASSWRPGQGADTQYF | TGCGCCAGCAGCTGGAGACCGGGACAGGGGGCAGATACGCAGTATTTT | TRBJ2-3 | 16 | . | TRBD1 | TRBV5-1
CASSLEPISTDTQYF | TGTGCCAGCAGCTTAGAACCGATTAGCACAGATACGCAGTATTTT | TRBJ2-3 | 15 | once | . | TRBV11-2
CASSGQGSRRYGYTF | TGTGCCAGCAGTGGACAGGGGTCAAGAAGATATGGCTACACCTTC | TRBJ1-2 | 15 | . | TRBD1 | TRBV25-1
CASSLEIDTDTQYF | TGTGCCAGCAGCTTAGAAATTGACACAGATACGCAGTATTTT | TRBJ2-3 | 14 | . | . | TRBV7-2
CASSYRGENTGELFF | TGTGCCAGCAGTTATAGAGGCGAGAACACCGGGGAGCTGTTTTTT | TRBJ2-2 | 15 | . | . | TRBV6-5
CAAGAADTQYF | TGTGCCGCCGGCGCCGCAGATACGCAGTATTTT | TRBJ2-3 | 11 | . | . | TRBV24-1
CASSQERLSGPTYEQYF | TGTGCCAGCAGCCAAGAACGCCTTAGCGGACCAACCTACGAGCAGTACTTC | TRBJ2-7 | 17 | . | . | TRBV3-1/TRBV3-2
CASRDYVSGDSYEQYF | TGTGCCAGCAGAGATTACGTCAGCGGGGACTCCTACGAGCAGTACTTC | TRBJ2-7 | 16 | . | TRBD2 | TRBV28
CASSSSGGRTGELFF | TGTGCCAGCAGCTCATCGGGGGGGCGGACCGGGGAGCTGTTTTTT | TRBJ2-2 | 15 | few | TRBD2 | TRBV7-2
CASSPFVFDRANTEAFF | TGTGCCAGCTCACCATTCGTCTTCGACAGGGCGAACACTGAAGCTTTCTTT | TRBJ1-1 | 17 | . | TRBD1 | TRBV18
CASSYREGTHQPQHF | TGTGCCAGCAGTTATCGGGAAGGGACTCATCAGCCCCAGCATTTT | TRBJ1-5 | 15 | . | . | TRBV6-5